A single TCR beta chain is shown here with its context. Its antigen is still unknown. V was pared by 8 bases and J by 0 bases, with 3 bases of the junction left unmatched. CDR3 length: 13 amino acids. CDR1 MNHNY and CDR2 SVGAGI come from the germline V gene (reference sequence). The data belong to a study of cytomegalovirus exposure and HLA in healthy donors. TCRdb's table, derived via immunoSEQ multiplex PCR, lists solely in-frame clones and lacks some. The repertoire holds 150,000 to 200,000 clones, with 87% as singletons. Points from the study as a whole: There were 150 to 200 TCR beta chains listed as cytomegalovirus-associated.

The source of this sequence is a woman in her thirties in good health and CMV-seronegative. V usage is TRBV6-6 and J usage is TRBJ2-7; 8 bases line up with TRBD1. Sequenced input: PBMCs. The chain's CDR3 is CASGTGSSYEQYF. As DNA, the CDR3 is TGTGCCAGCGGGACAGGCAGCTCCTACGAGCAGTACTTC.